The 8 T cell receptor beta chains below all came from one sample that was sequenced in a study of PD-1 blockade in classical Hodgkin lymphoma. Time point specified: cycle 4 day 1 (C4D1), after more than five weeks of nivolumab. Autologous stem cell transplantation was followed by relapse in every patient, and brentuximab vedotin exposure varied. Libraries were prepared by immunoSEQ multiplex PCR; TCRdb keeps only in-frame clonotypes and omits some of them. The sample contains about 64,000 clones, around nine tenths of which appear only once. This material consisted of peripheral blood mononuclear cells (PBMCs), taken before the fourth cycle of nivolumab. The origin of the receptors is a human donor with classical Hodgkin lymphoma.

V is TRBV7-9 and J is TRBJ2-5, with D unresolved. CDR1 and CDR2 from the germline V gene are SEHNR and FQNEAQ (reference sequence). The ends were cut back, 6 bases at V and 5 bases at J, with 13 bases in the middle. The CDR3 is 13 amino acids. The CDR3, as DNA: TGTGCCAGCAGTCCCACCTTTGGGGAGACCCAGTACTTC. Its translation is CASSPTFGETQYF. Full variable domain (missing parts from reference TRBV7-9 and TRBJ2-5): DTGVSQNPRHKITKRGQNVTFRCDPISEHNRLYWYRQTLGQGPEFLTYFQNEAQLEKSRLLSDRFSAERPKGSFSTLEIQRTEQGDSAMYLCASSPTFGETQYFGPGTRLLVL.

The rearrangement joins TRBV2 to TRBJ2-3, with 7 bases lining up with TRBD2. This CDR3 region has 16 residues. The J segment lost 6 bases and the V segment lost 6 bases, leaving 15 bases of the junction unmatched. The V gene's germline CDR1 is SNHLY and CDR2 FYNNEI. The CDR3 bases are TGTGCCAGCAGCGCCCCTCCGGGACTATTTACTGATACGCAGTATTTT. It is translated as CASSAPPGLFTDTQYF. Full variable domain (outside the CDR3, taken from reference TRBV2 and TRBJ2-3): EPEVTQTPSHQVTQMGQEVILRCVPISNHLYFYWYRQILGQKVEFLVSFYNNEISEKSEIFDDQFSVERPDGSNFTLKIRSTKLEDSAMYFCASSAPPGLFTDTQYFGPGTRLTVL.

This sequence joins TRBV2 and TRBJ2-2; a possible D gene is TRBD1 (5 bases). CDR1 is SNHLY and CDR2 is FYNNEI in the germline V gene. The CDR3 sequence is 14 residues long. The V gene lost 3 bases and the J gene lost 4 bases, with 9 bases spanning the gap. Here the CDR3 reads CASSDQGTTGELFF. CDR3 in DNA: TGTGCCAGCAGTGACCAGGGAACCACCGGGGAGCTGTTTTTT.

The chain has TRBV30 and TRBJ2-7; 10 bases match TRBD2. Germline V gene sequence: CDR1 GTSNPN, CDR2 SVGIG (reference sequence). CDR3 length: 16 amino acids. V dropped 2 bases and J dropped 5; count of bases not matched to a gene: 12. CDR3 in DNA: TGTGCCTGGAGTCTAGCGGGAGTATATAGTGGTAACGAGCAGTACTTC. Amino acid sequence: CAWSLAGVYSGNEQYF.

The V and J genes are TRBV19 and TRBJ2-7; 7 bases agree with TRBD1. CDR3 length equals 15 residues. V dropped 1 base and J dropped 6; count of bases not matched to a gene: 9. Germline assignment: CDR1 LNHDA and CDR2 SQIVND (reference sequence). CDR3 residues: CASSIVVGAGGEQYF. Written as DNA, the CDR3 is TGTGCCAGTAGTATAGTTGTCGGGGCAGGGGGCGAGCAGTACTTC.

The count of this clone is one. The rearrangement links TRBV28 to TRBJ1-4; D unclear. From germline, CDR1 is MDHEN and CDR2 SYDVKM. The CDR3 totals 14 residues. V shed 5 bases and J shed 2 bases, with 9 bases lying between them. The CDR3 DNA sequence: TGTGCCAGCAGTCGGCCGACCACTAATGAAAAACTGTTTTTT. Translation gives CASSRPTTNEKLFF.

The chain links TRBV14 to TRBJ2-2, with TRBD2 matching 7 bases. Trimming cost V 5 bases and J 4 bases; bases outside gene matches: 4. Germline CDR1 is SGHDN and CDR2 is FVKESK. The CDR3 totals 14 residues. CDR3 bases: TGTGCCAGCAGCGGACTAGAGTTCACCGGGGAGCTGTTTTTT. It is translated as CASSGLEFTGELFF.

The rearrangement joins TRBV18 to TRBJ2-1; 13 bases align to TRBD2. CDR1 is KGHSH, CDR2 LQKENI, per germline. J lost 5 bases, V lost 4 bases, and 5 bases had no gene match. CDR3 length: 16 residues. CDR3 bases: TGTGCCAGCTCACTCACACTAGCGGGGGGGGACAATGAGCAGTTCTTC. Translated, it gives CASSLTLAGGDNEQFF.